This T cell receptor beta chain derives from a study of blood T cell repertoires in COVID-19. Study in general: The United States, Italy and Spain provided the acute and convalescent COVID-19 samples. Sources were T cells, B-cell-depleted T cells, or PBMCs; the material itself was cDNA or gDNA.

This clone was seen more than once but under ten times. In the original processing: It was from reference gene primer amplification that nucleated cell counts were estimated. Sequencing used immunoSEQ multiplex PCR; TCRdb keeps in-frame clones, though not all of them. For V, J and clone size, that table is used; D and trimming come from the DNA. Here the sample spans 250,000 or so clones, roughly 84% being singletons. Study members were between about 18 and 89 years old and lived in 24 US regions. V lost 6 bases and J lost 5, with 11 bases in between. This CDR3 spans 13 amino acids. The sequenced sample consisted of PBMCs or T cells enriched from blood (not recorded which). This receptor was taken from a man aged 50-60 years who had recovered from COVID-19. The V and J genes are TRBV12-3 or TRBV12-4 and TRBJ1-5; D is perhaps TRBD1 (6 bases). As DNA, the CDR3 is TGTGCCAGCAGCCACAGGGATGATCAGCCCCAGCATTTT. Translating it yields CASSHRDDQPQHF.